This T cell receptor beta chain came from a study of cytomegalovirus exposure and HLA in healthy donors. It was with 60 Vbeta and 13 Jbeta primers that the PCR ran. Data came from immunoSEQ multiplex PCR; TCRdb stores just in-frame clones and leaves some out. The top ten hold around 2% of the sample, which has fewer than 200,000 clones, around 80% seen once. J gave up 4 bases and V 0 bases, and 3 bases lay outside the gene matches. The CDR3 is 15 amino acids. Germline-derived CDR1 and CDR2 are MNHNY and SVGAGI (reference sequence). The chain employs TRBV6-6 and TRBJ2-7; 10 bases align to TRBD1. Sequenced input: PBMCs. This clonotype originated in a human donor in good health. The DNA for the CDR3 is TGTGCCAGCAGTTACTCGACAGGGGGCCTTTACGAGCAGTACTTC. Translating gives CASSYSTGGLYEQYF.